The TCR beta chain described here comes from a study of blood T cell repertoires in COVID-19. Overall study context: In each case, the material was cDNA or gDNA derived from T cells, B-cell-depleted T cells, or PBMCs.

Participants' reported clinical history set cohort assignment. Recovered participants had two consecutive negative NP/OP PCR tests, healthcare professional clearance, or symptom resolution. In the authors' workflow: Nucleated cell number was recorded as an estimate derived from reference gene primer amplification. The protocol was immunoSEQ multiplex PCR, while the TCRdb copy is restricted to in-frame clones and leaves out a portion. The DNA gave D and trimming, while V, J and clone size come from that table. This table holds approximately 300,000 clones, 80% to 90% found once. This CDR3 is built from 17 residues. Germline lookup yields CDR1 SGDLS and CDR2 YYNGEE. Trimming at V came to 0 bases and at J to 1 base, leaving 7 bases not matched to a gene.

Sequencing was performed on PBMCs or T cells enriched from blood (not recorded which). The sequence was obtained from a woman between 18 and 30 years old who had recovered from COVID-19. The rearrangement uses TRBV9 and TRBJ2-3, with 8 nucleotides matching TRBD2. In DNA form, the CDR3 reads TGTGCCAGCAGCGTAGACGCGGGAGGAATTCGCACAGATACGCAGTATTTT. It specifies CASSVDAGGIRTDTQYF.